This section outlines one T cell receptor beta chain sequence together with its context. Antigen unknown. The CDR3 is made up of 15 amino acids. Looked up from germline, CDR1 is SGHVS and CDR2 is FNYEAQ. The V end was cut by 0 bases, the J end by 3 bases, with 12 bases between. The entry originates in a study of naive and memory T cell subsets. Whole-study results and caveats: Naive repertoires, especially CD8, held a few larger clonotypes, possibly memory cells re-expressing CD45RA. Each distinct alpha or beta sequence counts as one clonotype.

After the first PCR, alpha and beta chain libraries were processed separately. Two oligonucleotides, mixed equimolar, formed the beta constant-region primer covering TRBC1 and TRBC2. Ligated cDNA was amplified by four rounds of PCR with nested alpha and beta constant-region primers and SP2. TCRdb analysed the UMI-ligation and nested PCR reads with MiXCR anew, one entry per CDR3 protein. The repertoire includes under 150,000 distinct CDR3 sequences, about a fifth of them detected once, and about 0.57% sits in the top ten. This receptor was taken from a human donor in good health. Material for sequencing was naive CD8+ T cells from blood. V usage is TRBV7-6 and J usage is TRBJ2-7, with D possibly matching TRBD1 (5 bases). The CDR3 DNA reads TGTGCCAGCAGCTTAGCGGACAAAAGTGGCTACGAGCAGTACTTC. As protein: CASSLADKSGYEQYF.